This T cell receptor beta chain originates from a study of graft-versus-host responses after intestinal transplantation. Investigators plated roughly 200,000 CFSE-labeled responder cells together with roughly 200,000 irradiated stimulator cells labeled with violet dye. Post-reaction sorting isolated proliferating CFSE-low CD3+CD4+ and CD3+CD8+ responders. This clone was seen more than once but under ten times. Using immunoSEQ multiplex PCR, the repertoire was profiled, and TCRdb retains in-frame clones only, with some absent. The sample lists 13,000 to 15,000 clones, 29% occurring once. Notes on the study in general: Some GvH clones were seen earlier in gut or blood, suggesting intestinal origin. Graft-donor T cell macrochimerism in patients accompanied high graft-versus-host to host-versus-graft clonal ratios in allografts.

This sequence was found in a human patient who received an intestinal transplant. Specimen: alloreactive CD4+ T cells from a mixed lymphocyte reaction culture, collected before intestinal transplant. Subset meaning: CFSE-low proliferating T cells sorted from roughly six-day pre-transplant mixed lymphocyte reaction (GvH or HvG direction).

CDR3 loop: CASSFVHEQFF. The CDR3 bases are TGTGCCAGCAGCTTTGTGCATGAGCAGTTCTTC. V is TRBV5-6 and J is TRBJ2-1; D gene unclear. Germline CDR1 is SGHDT and CDR2 is YYEEEE. The V gene lost 2 bases and the J gene lost 8 bases, with 5 bases spanning the gap. The CDR3 sequence is 11 residues long.